One sample yielded the 26 T cell receptor beta chains listed below, sequenced in a study of identical twins. TCRdb ran MiXCR on the 5' RACE reads and lists one entry per CDR3 protein. The table lists around 370,000 distinct CDR3 sequences, roughly 9% of them singletons. The sequencing sample was made of naive T cells sorted from blood. The receptors were gathered from a woman aged 50 to 60 in good health.

The chain uses TRBV12-3 or TRBV12-4 and TRBJ2-1, with 8 bases that match TRBD2. This CDR3 contains 14 residues. The V gene end was trimmed by 7 bases and the J gene end by 6 bases; junction bases not matched to a gene: 8. CDR3 in amino acids: CASKKREYLNEQFF. Written as DNA, the CDR3 is TGTGCCAGCAAGAAGCGGGAGTATCTCAATGAGCAGTTCTTC.

Note on this clonotype: Being one base from a much bigger clone, this may be a read error. The chain links TRBV20-1 to TRBJ2-5; 10 bases match TRBD1. J lost 4 bases, V lost 3 bases, and 5 bases had no gene match. The CDR3 runs 14 residues. Germline V lookup: CDR1 DFQATT, CDR2 SNEGSKA (reference sequence). CDR3 amino acids: CSARDRGCGETQYF. DNA for the CDR3: TGCAGTGCTAGGGACAGGGGGTGCGGAGAGACCCAGTACTTC.

A remark on this clonotype: Relative to the germline gene, one junction end is altered; a read error may explain this. V and J are TRBV6-4 and TRBJ2-1; tentative D call: TRBD2 (5 bases). Per germline, CDR1 MRHNA and CDR2 SNTAGT. This CDR3 spans 14 amino acids. The CDR3 loop reads CASSPSRGYSEQFF. The CDR3 DNA is TGTGCCAGCAGTCCGTCTCGAGGGTACAGTGAGCAGTTCTTC.

V gene TRBV3-1 combines with J gene TRBJ2-1, with 13 positions matching TRBD2. The germline CDR1 and CDR2 sequences are LGHDT and YNNKEL (reference sequence). The V and J ends lost 6 bases and 9 bases, in that order; junction bases with no gene match: 11. The CDR3 runs to 16 residues. CDR3 sequence: CASRGAGTSGILEQFF. DNA of the CDR3: TGTGCCAGCAGGGGGGCCGGGACTAGCGGGATACTTGAGCAGTTCTTC.

There are a few counts of this clonotype. V usage is TRBV6-6 and J usage is TRBJ2-3; D ambiguous. Germline V gives CDR1 MNHNY, CDR2 SVGAGI (reference sequence). The V gene lost 8 bases and the J gene lost 2 bases, with 20 bases spanning the gap. This CDR3 contains 16 residues. CDR3 protein: CASSLGPIGSTDTQYF. The CDR3 nucleotides are TGTGCCAGCTCCCTAGGCCCAATCGGGTCCACAGATACGCAGTATTTT.

About this clonotype itself: Possible read error: a much larger clone is one base away. The DNA for the CDR3 is TGTGGCAGCACTGGGACCTATGGCTACACCTTC. Amino acids: CGSTGTYGYTF. The rearrangement joins TRBV25-1 to TRBJ1-2, with a weak D call TRBD1 (5 bases). Germline CDR1 and CDR2: MGHDK and SYGVNS. CDR3 length: 11 residues.

The chain has TRBV5-5 and TRBJ2-7; 7 bases fit TRBD1. Per the germline V gene, CDR1 is SGHKS and CDR2 is YYEKEE (reference sequence). The CDR3 has 16 amino acids. Trimming at V came to 5 bases and at J to 0 bases, leaving 11 bases not matched to a gene. The CDR3 bases are TGTGCCAGCAGTTTGACCGGGACAGACACCTCCTACGAGCAGTACGTC. Protein: CASSLTGTDTSYEQYV.

This clonotype was counted a few times. The DNA of the CDR3 is TGTGCCAGCAGCTTTATGGGAGACTACAATGAGCAGTTCTTC. Residues: CASSFMGDYNEQFF. The chain carries TRBV5-5 and TRBJ2-1, with a possible D match to TRBD2 (5 bases). Trimming removed 2 bases from V and 3 bases from J, with 9 bases in between. CDR1 is SGHKS, CDR2 YYEKEE, per germline (reference sequence). The CDR3 contains 14 residues.

This clonotype was detected many times. This rearrangement joins TRBV7-8 to TRBJ2-1; the match to TRBD2 covers 8 bases. Germline V gene data show CDR1 as SGHVS and CDR2 as FQNEAQ. V shed 5 bases and J 5 bases; nucleotides not matched to a gene: 8. This CDR3 is built from 15 residues. DNA of the CDR3: TGTGCCAGCAGCCCGGGAGGGGATTACCACAATGAGCAGTTCTTC. Encoded protein: CASSPGGDYHNEQFF.

This clonotype has only a few counts. This chain connects TRBV12-3 or TRBV12-4 to TRBJ1-4; perhaps TRBD1 as D (5 bases). Trimming cost V 3 bases and J 7 bases, with 12 bases left between them. The CDR3 loop spans 14 amino acids. The CDR3 protein is CASSFKGGGEKLFF. CDR3 DNA: TGTGCCAGCAGTTTCAAGGGTGGGGGTGAAAAACTGTTTTTT.

A few counts support this clonotype. The rearrangement joins TRBV29-1 to TRBJ1-1; a possible D gene is TRBD1 (6 bases). Trimming stripped 6 bases from V and 5 bases from J, with 7 bases between. In germline, CDR1 is SQVTM, CDR2 ANQGSEA. This CDR3 has 10 amino acids. CDR3 nucleotides: TGCAGCGTAGGACAGACTGAAGCTTTCTTT. Amino acid sequence: CSVGQTEAFF.

This rearrangement joins TRBV12-3 or TRBV12-4 to TRBJ2-2, with D perhaps being TRBD1 or TRBD2 (5 bases each). This CDR3 has 16 amino acids. Trimming pared 6 bases from V and 5 bases from J, leaving 19 bases between. CDR3: CASSLGTAPKTGELFF. As DNA, the CDR3 is TGTGCCAGCAGCCTAGGGACGGCCCCAAAGACCGGGGAGCTGTTTTTT.

The chain employs TRBV27 and TRBJ1-1; D is unresolved. This CDR3 comprises 14 residues. Deletions cut 6 bases from V and 1 base from J, with 12 bases between. Looked up from germline, CDR1 is MNHEY and CDR2 is SMNVEV (reference sequence). CDR3 sequence (DNA): TGTGCCAGCAGCTACCGGACTAAGAACACTGAAGCTTTCTTT. Translating it yields CASSYRTKNTEAFF.

CDR3 bases: TGTGCCAGCAGGACAGCGGGAGGCAGCACAGATACGCAGTATTTT. As protein: CASRTAGGSTDTQYF. V gene TRBV6-5 combines with J gene TRBJ2-3, with 9 positions matching TRBD2. The trim removed 6 bases at V and 0 bases at J, leaving 4 bases unmatched. Germline lookup yields CDR1 MNHEY and CDR2 SVGAGI. This CDR3 contains 15 residues.

This clonotype was picked up a small number of times. The chain carries TRBV20-1 and TRBJ2-1; D might be TRBD2 (6 bases). The CDR3 contains 15 residues. CDR1 is DFQATT and CDR2 is SNEGSKA in the germline V gene (reference sequence). Trimming pared 3 bases from V and 10 bases from J, leaving 22 bases between. CDR3 nucleotides: TGCAGTGCTAGGGCCGGCCGGGAGCTTTTCCACGAGCAGTTCTTC. It codes for CSARAGRELFHEQFF.

The chain has TRBV12-3 or TRBV12-4 and TRBJ1-4, with TRBD1 as a possible D gene (5 bases). This CDR3 comprises 15 residues. Trimming removed 2 bases at V and 5 bases at J, with 12 bases between. The CDR3 coding sequence is TGTGCCAGCAGTTTATTGCGGGGCGGAAATGAAAAACTGTTTTTT. As protein: CASSLLRGGNEKLFF.

This clonotype has only a few counts. V usage is TRBV4-1 and J usage is TRBJ2-5; 7 bases are shared with TRBD1. Unmatched junction bases numbered 11, after V lost 6 bases and J lost 4 bases. From germline, CDR1 is MGHRA and CDR2 YSYEKL. The CDR3 is 15 residues long. In DNA form, the CDR3 reads TGCGCCAGCAGTCTCGCGACAGGGAATGGAGAGACCCAGTACTTC. Translation gives CASSLATGNGETQYF.

This clonotype was detected many times. The chain's CDR3 is CASTWLNEQFF. CDR3 coding DNA: TGTGCCAGCACGTGGCTCAATGAGCAGTTCTTC. V gene TRBV2 combines with J gene TRBJ2-1; no definite D call. Trimming removed 7 bases at V and 6 bases at J, with 7 bases between. This CDR3 contains 11 residues. Germline CDR1 reads SNHLY; CDR2 reads FYNNEI.

The rearrangement links TRBV11-2 to TRBJ1-1, with TRBD1 as a possible D gene (5 bases). V was pared by 5 bases and J by 6 bases, with 19 bases between. This CDR3 contains 15 residues. The germline V gene has CDR1 SGHAT and CDR2 FQNNGV. CDR3 loop: CASSLAQGPLPEAFF. CDR3 DNA: TGTGCCAGCAGCCTTGCCCAGGGCCCGTTACCTGAAGCTTTCTTT.

There are many counts of this clonotype. The gene calls are TRBV12-3 or TRBV12-4 and TRBJ1-2, with TRBD1 matching 7 bases. The V gene end was trimmed by 7 bases and the J gene end by 3 bases; junction bases not matched to a gene: 5. CDR3 length: 13 amino acids. The chain's CDR3 is CASNNRGDYGYTF. As DNA, the CDR3 is TGTGCCAGCAATAACAGGGGCGACTATGGCTACACCTTC.

The chain joins TRBV28 to TRBJ1-1; 12 nucleotides agree with TRBD1. Germline V gene data show CDR1 as MDHEN and CDR2 as SYDVKM. CDR3 length: 13 residues. The V gene end was trimmed by 6 bases and the J gene end by 10 bases; junction bases not matched to a gene: 6. For the CDR3, the DNA is TGTGCCAGCAGGGGACAGGGGGCTCTTGGAGCTTTCTTT. This sequence encodes CASRGQGALGAFF.

This clonotype was counted between two and nine times. J is TRBJ2-5 and V is TRBV18, with D hard to call. In germline, CDR1 is KGHSH, CDR2 LQKENI. The CDR3 covers 14 residues. V lost 3 bases and J lost 4, with 12 bases in between. The DNA of the CDR3 is TGTGCCAGCTCACCGTCCTCGGCGGCAGAGACCCAGTACTTC. It specifies CASSPSSAAETQYF.

In DNA form, the CDR3 reads TGTGCCAGCAGTTTATTGGGGTTTGATACGCAGTATTTT. Translating it yields CASSLLGFDTQYF. The chain joins TRBV12-3 or TRBV12-4 to TRBJ2-3; D gene ambiguous. This CDR3 comprises 13 residues. The V and J ends lost 2 bases and 6 bases respectively, with 9 bases between them.

This clonotype showed up many times. This chain joins TRBV4-1 and TRBJ2-2; 8 nucleotides align to TRBD1. Germline CDR1 is MGHRA and CDR2 is YSYEKL. This CDR3 has 14 amino acids. Losses at the gene ends were 2 bases for V and 8 bases for J; bases not matched to a gene: 4. In nucleotides, the CDR3 is TGCGCCAGCAGCCAACGACAGGGGCTGGGGGAGCTGTTTTTT. Translating it yields CASSQRQGLGELFF.

Written as DNA, the CDR3 is TGTGCCAGCAGTCCTCACGTGACACTCACCGGGGAGCTGTTTTTT. Translation gives CASSPHVTLTGELFF. V usage is TRBV12-3 or TRBV12-4 and J usage is TRBJ2-2; D is undetermined. The CDR3 is 15 residues long. V was cut by 5 bases and J by 4 bases, with 14 bases left in between.

The chain has TRBV21-1 and TRBJ2-7; the table calls TRBD1, which could not be checked here. TRBV21-1 is described as a pseudogene. CDR3 length: 16 residues. CDR3 in amino acids: CASSKRTRDRRSEQYF. The CDR3 coding sequence is TGTGCCAGCAGCAAACGGACCCGGGACAGACGGAGCGAGCAGTACTTC.